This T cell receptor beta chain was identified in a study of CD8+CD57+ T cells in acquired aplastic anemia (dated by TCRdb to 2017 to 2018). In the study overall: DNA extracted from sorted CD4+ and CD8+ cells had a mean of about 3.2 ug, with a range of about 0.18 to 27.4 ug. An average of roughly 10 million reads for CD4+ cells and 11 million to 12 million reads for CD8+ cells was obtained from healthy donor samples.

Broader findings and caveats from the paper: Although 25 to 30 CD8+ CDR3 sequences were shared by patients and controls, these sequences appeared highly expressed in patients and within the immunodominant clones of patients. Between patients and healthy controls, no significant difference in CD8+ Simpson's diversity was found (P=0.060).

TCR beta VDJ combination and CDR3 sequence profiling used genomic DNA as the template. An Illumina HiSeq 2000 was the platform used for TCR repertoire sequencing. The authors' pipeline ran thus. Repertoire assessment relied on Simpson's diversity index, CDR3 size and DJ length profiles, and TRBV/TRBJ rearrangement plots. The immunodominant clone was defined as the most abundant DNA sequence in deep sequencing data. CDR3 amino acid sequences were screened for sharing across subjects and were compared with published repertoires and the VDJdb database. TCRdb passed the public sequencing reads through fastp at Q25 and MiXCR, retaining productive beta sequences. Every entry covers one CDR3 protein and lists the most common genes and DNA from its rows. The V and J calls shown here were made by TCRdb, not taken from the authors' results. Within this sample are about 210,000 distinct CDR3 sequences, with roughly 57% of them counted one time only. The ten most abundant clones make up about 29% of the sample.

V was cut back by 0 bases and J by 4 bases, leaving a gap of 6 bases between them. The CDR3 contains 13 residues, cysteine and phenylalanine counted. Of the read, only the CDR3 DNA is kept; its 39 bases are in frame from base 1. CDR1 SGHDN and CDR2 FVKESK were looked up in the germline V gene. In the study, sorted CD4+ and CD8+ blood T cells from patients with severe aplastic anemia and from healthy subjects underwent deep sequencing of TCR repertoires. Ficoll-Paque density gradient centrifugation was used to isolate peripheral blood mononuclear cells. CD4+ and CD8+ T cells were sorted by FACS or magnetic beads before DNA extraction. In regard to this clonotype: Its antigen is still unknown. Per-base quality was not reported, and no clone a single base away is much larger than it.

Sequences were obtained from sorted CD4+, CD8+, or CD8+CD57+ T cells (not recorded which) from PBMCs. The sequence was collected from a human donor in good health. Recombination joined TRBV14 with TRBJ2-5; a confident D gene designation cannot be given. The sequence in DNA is TGTGCCAGCAGCCAAGATCTGAGAGAGACCCAGTACTTC. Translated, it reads CASSQDLRETQYF.